One sample yielded the 5 T cell receptor beta chains listed below, sequenced in a study of cytomegalovirus exposure and HLA in healthy donors listed by TCRdb under 2017. The receptor library was made with the immunoSEQ multiplex PCR assay. For the multiplex PCR, a mixture combining 60 forward primers for TCR Vbeta segments and 13 reverse primers for TCR Jbeta segments was used. In TCRdb, the immuneACCESS table is reduced to in-frame sequences with V and J assigned. These tables do not hold every clone; where another copy was compared, an unresolved V gene accounts for under half, and the others remain unexplained. Recorded for this sample are 130,000 to 150,000 clones; around 79% of them occurred a single time. Under 0.8% of the sample belongs to the ten largest clones. Sequenced input: PBMCs. The receptors stem from a male donor in good health and CMV-seronegative.

The gene calls are TRBV9 and TRBJ1-3, with 12 nucleotides matching TRBD1. V was clipped by 5 bases and J by 8 bases; unmatched bases: 8. This CDR3 comprises 15 residues. The germline V gene encodes CDR1 SGDLS and CDR2 YYNGEE. The CDR3 reads CASRRGTGGRDTIYF. CDR3 nucleotides: TGTGCCAGCAGAAGAGGGACAGGGGGCAGAGACACCATATATTTT.

The chain carries TRBV9 and TRBJ2-7; 14 bases align to TRBD2. Looked up from germline, CDR1 is SGDLS and CDR2 is YYNGEE. Losses at the gene ends were 4 bases for V and 4 bases for J; bases not matched to a gene: 7. The CDR3 length is 16 residues. The CDR3 loop reads CASSPRLAGGEYEQYF. As DNA, the CDR3 is TGTGCCAGCAGCCCGCGACTAGCGGGAGGGGAATACGAGCAGTACTTC.

As DNA, the CDR3 is TGTGCCATCAGTGGCGGACTAGCGGGAGTCCAAGAGACCCAGTACTTC. Residues: CAISGGLAGVQETQYF. The rearrangement links TRBV10-3 to TRBJ2-5; 13 bases are a match to TRBD2. The V and J ends lost 4 bases and 1 base, in that order; junction bases with no gene match: 3. Germline values: CDR1 ENHRY, CDR2 SYGVKD. This CDR3 is built from 16 residues.

V and J are TRBV7-6 and TRBJ2-7; D is ambiguous. Trimming stripped 3 bases from V and 0 bases from J, with 12 bases between. There are 15 residues in the CDR3. Per germline, CDR1 SGHVS and CDR2 FNYEAQ. CDR3 nucleotides: TGTGCCAGCAGCTTCGGTTCAGGAACCTCCTACGAGCAGTACTTC. It specifies CASSFGSGTSYEQYF.

The DNA of the CDR3 is TGTGCCAGCAGTGAACCCCCAGTCGGGGAGCTGTTTTTT. It yields the protein CASSEPPVGELFF. The chain carries TRBV25-1 and TRBJ2-2; D is undetermined. Looked up from germline, CDR1 is MGHDK and CDR2 is SYGVNS. The CDR3 has 13 residues. Deletions cut 2 bases from V and 7 bases from J, with 8 bases between.